The 19 T cell receptor beta chains given below trace back to one sample, sequenced in a study of early T cells in non-severe SARS-CoV-2 infection. One entry per CDR3 protein results from TCRdb running MiXCR on the 5' RACE reads. The data contain roughly 47,000 distinct CDR3 sequences, 20% to 25% of them singletons. The sample was whole blood, taken at baseline. These TCRs come from an adult who was a healthcare worker with PCR-confirmed SARS-CoV-2 infection or an uninfected control (not recorded which).

The chain carries TRBV10-2 and TRBJ2-1; 10 nucleotides align to TRBD1. The germline V gene has CDR1 WSHSY and CDR2 SAAADI. The J segment lost 1 base and the V segment lost 4 bases, leaving 1 base of the junction unmatched. The CDR3 consists of 15 residues. CDR3 in DNA: TGCGCCAGCAGTGGGGACAGGGGTTCCTACAATGAGCAGTTCTTC. As protein: CASSGDRGSYNEQFF.

This sequence joins TRBV6-5 and TRBJ2-2, with D possibly TRBD1 on 6 matching bases. V gave up 0 bases and J gave up 4 bases, with 12 bases separating them. CDR3 length equals 16 residues. Germline V gives CDR1 MNHEY, CDR2 SVGAGI. CDR3: CASSYSPGTPTGELFF. The DNA for the CDR3 is TGTGCCAGCAGTTACTCCCCCGGGACACCCACCGGGGAGCTGTTTTTT.

This clonotype was seen a few times. V and J are TRBV9 and TRBJ2-7, with D uncertain. The CDR3 consists of 14 residues. The germline gives CDR1 SGDLS, CDR2 YYNGEE. Trimming cost V 4 bases and J 2 bases, with 13 bases left between them. This chain's CDR3 is CASSSRSYTYEQYF. CDR3 nucleotide sequence: TGTGCCAGCAGCTCCCGATCGTATACCTACGAGCAGTACTTC. Filled out from reference TRBV9 and TRBJ2-7, the complete variable domain reads DSGVTQTPKHLITATGQRVTLRCSPRSGDLSVYWYQQSLDQGLQFLIQYYNGEERAKGNILERFSAQQFPDLHSELNLSSLELGDSALYFCASSSRSYTYEQYFGPGTRLTVT.

The J gene is TRBJ1-4, the V gene TRBV11-2; maybe TRBD1 (5 bases). This CDR3 contains 15 residues. V was pared by 5 bases and J by 5 bases, with 15 bases between. Germline CDR1 reads SGHAT; CDR2 reads FQNNGV. The CDR3 loop is CASSQAGTRNEKLFF. As DNA, the CDR3 is TGTGCCAGCAGCCAGGCCGGGACGAGGAATGAAAAACTGTTTTTT.

This chain connects TRBV29-1 to TRBJ1-1, with D perhaps TRBD1 (5 bases). Trimming removed 8 bases at V and 0 bases at J, with 10 bases between. The CDR3 consists of 12 residues. Germline CDR1 is SQVTM and CDR2 is ANQGSEA. CDR3 region: CSYDSMNTEAFF. The CDR3 DNA reads as TGCAGCTACGACAGCATGAACACTGAAGCTTTCTTT.

A few counts support this clonotype. V is TRBV19 and J is TRBJ2-7, with D maybe TRBD1 (6 bases). V dropped 7 bases and J dropped 2 bases, with 15 bases sitting between them. The CDR3 is 14 residues long. Germline assignment: CDR1 LNHDA and CDR2 SQIVND (reference sequence). As DNA, the CDR3 is TGTGCCAGTACCCTTAGGCACAGGGCCTACGAGCAGTACTTC. Residues: CASTLRHRAYEQYF. Variable domain in full (rest from reference TRBV19 and TRBJ2-7): DGGITQSPKYLFRKEGQNVTLSCEQNLNHDAMYWYRQDPGQGLRLIYYSQIVNDFQKGDIAEGYSVSREKKESFPLTVTSAQKNPTAFYLCASTLRHRAYEQYFGPGTRLTVT.

This clonotype came up a few times. One end of the junction is discordant with germline, which a read error may explain. The gene calls are TRBV13 and TRBJ2-7; tentatively, D is TRBD1 or TRBD2 (5 bases each). The CDR3 has 13 residues. The germline V gene has CDR1 PRHDT and CDR2 FYEKMQ (reference sequence). CDR3 residues: CASSVGTDPPQYF. The CDR3 bases are TGTGCCAGCAGCGTAGGGACCGATCCGCCGCAGTACTTC.

The chain joins TRBV12-3 or TRBV12-4 to TRBJ2-7, with D perhaps TRBD2 (6 bases). The CDR3 contains 14 residues. Trimming pared 5 bases from V and 0 bases from J, leaving 11 bases between. The CDR3 bases are TGTGCCAGCAGTCACGGGACTTACTCCTACGAGCAGTACTTC. Translating gives CASSHGTYSYEQYF.

The rearrangement links TRBV7-9 to TRBJ2-7, with no clear D. The CDR3 runs to 15 residues. The germline CDR1 and CDR2 sequences are SEHNR and FQNEAQ (reference sequence). The V end was cut by 5 bases, the J end by 2 bases, with 16 bases between. The CDR3 nucleotides are TGTGCCAGCAGCCATTCGAAGAGGTTCCCCTACGAGCAGTACTTC. This encodes CASSHSKRFPYEQYF.

The sample holds a few counts of this clonotype. Here the CDR3 DNA reads TGCGCCAGCAGCCAAGGGGTGGATCAGCCCCAGCATTTT. Translating it yields CASSQGVDQPQHF. The genes are TRBV4-1 and TRBJ1-5, with D uncertain. Germline values: CDR1 MGHRA, CDR2 YSYEKL. The CDR3 totals 13 residues. V shed 1 base and J shed 5 bases, with 6 bases lying between them.

This chain joins TRBV6-6 and TRBJ1-2, with D possibly being TRBD1 (6 bases). CDR1 MNHNY and CDR2 SVGAGI come from the germline V gene (reference sequence). Trimming removed 6 bases at V and 6 bases at J, with 14 bases between. This CDR3 is 13 amino acids long. The CDR3 bases are TGTGCCAGCAGCGCAACAGGGTATGATGGCTACACCTTC. Residues: CASSATGYDGYTF.

V usage is TRBV6-1 and J usage is TRBJ1-2; TRBD1 is a possible D gene (5 bases). The ends were cut back, 6 bases at V and 3 bases at J, with 8 bases in the middle. Germline CDR1 and CDR2: MNHNS and SASEGT. This CDR3 is built from 12 residues. The CDR3 loop reads CASRRGDYGYTF. The CDR3 region has the DNA TGTGCCAGCAGGCGAGGGGACTATGGCTACACCTTC.

V usage is TRBV2 and J usage is TRBJ2-1; TRBD2 is a possible D gene (6 bases). Germline loops: CDR1 SNHLY, CDR2 FYNNEI. The V and J ends lost 2 bases and 2 bases respectively, with 13 bases between them. This CDR3 spans 16 amino acids. In DNA, the CDR3 is TGTGCCAGCAGTGAATGGCGGGGTGCCACCTACAATGAGCAGTTCTTC. Protein: CASSEWRGATYNEQFF.

In its sample, this clonotype was seen a few times. V and J are TRBV25-1 and TRBJ2-5; D is possibly TRBD2 (5 bases). V lost 3 bases to trimming and J lost 5 bases, with 13 bases between them. The CDR3 is made up of 14 amino acids. Germline V gene lookup returns CDR1 MGHDK and CDR2 SYGVNS. CDR3 nucleotide sequence: TGTGCCAGCAGTGACCGGAGCGGTGGGGAGACCCAGTACTTC. Translation gives CASSDRSGGETQYF.

The rearrangement uses TRBV5-5 and TRBJ1-2; D unresolved. Germline V CDR1 and CDR2: SGHKS, YYEKEE (reference sequence). V gave up 1 base and J gave up 8 bases, with 9 bases separating them. The CDR3 extends over 12 amino acids. DNA of the CDR3: TGTGCCAGCAGCTTGAGCACTTGGGGCTACACCTTC. Encoded protein: CASSLSTWGYTF.

The chain carries TRBV27 and TRBJ2-5, with TRBD2 identical over 8 bases. Germline trimming cut 6 bases from V and 3 bases from J; bases unmatched to any gene: 6. This CDR3 contains 14 residues. CDR1 MNHEY and CDR2 SMNVEV come from the germline V gene (reference sequence). CDR3 sequence reads: CASRVSGVKETQYF. The CDR3 region has the DNA TGTGCCAGCAGGGTTAGCGGGGTTAAAGAGACCCAGTACTTC.

This clonotype was picked up a small number of times. The V call is TRBV2, the J call TRBJ2-4; D may be TRBD1 (6 bases). Germline V gene lookup returns CDR1 SNHLY and CDR2 FYNNEI. The CDR3 length is 16 residues. Trimming took 1 base from V and 0 from J, leaving 10 bases between them. This chain's CDR3 is CASSEEAGAAKNIQYF. The DNA of the CDR3 is TGTGCCAGCAGTGAAGAGGCAGGGGCAGCCAAAAACATTCAGTACTTC.

This clonotype has only a few counts. The CDR3: CASSPSLRNNQPQHF. CDR3 coding DNA: TGTGCCAGCAGCCCATCCCTACGTAACAATCAGCCCCAGCATTTT. This chain uses TRBV4-2 with TRBJ1-5, with unresolved D. Trimming removed 4 bases at V and 3 bases at J, with 13 bases between. There are 15 residues in the CDR3. Germline assignment: CDR1 LGHNA and CDR2 YNFKEQ.

This clonotype has just one count. The chain is built from TRBV12-3 or TRBV12-4 and TRBJ2-2, with 8 nucleotides matching TRBD1. The length of the CDR3 is 15 residues. V lost 5 bases, J lost 4 bases, and 6 bases stayed unmatched. The CDR3 nucleotides read TGTGCCAGCAGTAGACAGGGGCTGGGCACCGGGGAGCTGTTTTTT. This gives the protein CASSRQGLGTGELFF.